The source of this T cell receptor (beta chain) is a study of shared clonotypes between healthy human individuals. Germline V gene sequence: CDR1 SGHRS, CDR2 YFSETQ. The V and J ends lost 0 bases and 6 bases, in that order; junction bases with no gene match: 6. The length of the CDR3 is 14 residues. For each subset, genomic DNA was distributed in equal portions over several immunoSEQ plates. The data were produced by immunoSEQ multiplex PCR, yet TCRdb's version contains in-frame clones alone and is incomplete. The data show roughly 650,000 clones, less than 98% seen once. The receptor's source is a woman in her 30s in good health. Sequenced sample: naive CD4+ T cells sorted from blood. This sample's subset: CD45RA+ positively selected. The gene calls are TRBV5-1 and TRBJ2-7; TRBD1 aligns across 7 bases. The CDR3 DNA sequence: TGCGCCAGCAGCTTGGGACAGGGACCGCCCGAGCAGTACTTC. Translated: CASSLGQGPPEQYF.